The rows below give T cell receptor beta chains drawn from one sample of a study of T cell responses to AZD1222 COVID-19 vaccine. Here immunoSEQ multiplex PCR was the method, and the copy in TCRdb shows in-frame clones only, minus some. Found here are approximately 74,000 clones, more than 80% of them singletons; the top ten hold about 2.4%. Here the sequenced sample was peripheral blood, taken on day 0 of AZD1222 vaccination. The receptors derive from an adult in good health. Both conserved end residues are trimmed from each CDR3. The listing skips clone size in some rows; elsewhere it reads once, few, many or a size class.

>-|TRBJ1-3|TRBV7-2
ASSLEGAMPGNTIY
>-|TRBJ2-7|TRBV11-2
ASSFIGGPYEQY
>few|TRBJ2-5|TRBV5-6
ASSLVLALETQY
>-|TRBJ1-3|TRBV18
ASSPSVIPGNTIY
>-|TRBJ2-3|TRBV11-3
ASSPTGATDTQY
>-|TRBJ1-2|TRBV5-6
ASSLKDTQSVRGYT
>-|TRBJ1-2|TRBV30
AWSVAENGYT
>-|TRBJ2-5|TRBV12-3/TRBV12-4
ASSLGQQETQY
>-|TRBJ1-5|TRBV20-1
SASQQGWQPQH
>-|TRBJ2-1|TRBV3-1/TRBV3-2
ASSKSLASGGSSYNEQF
>-|TRBJ2-7|TRBV3-1/TRBV3-2
ASSLGTGGSYEQY
>once|TRBJ2-7|TRBV9
ASSAGGVSPYEQY
>-|TRBJ1-1|TRBV28
ASSFNWGEGTEAF